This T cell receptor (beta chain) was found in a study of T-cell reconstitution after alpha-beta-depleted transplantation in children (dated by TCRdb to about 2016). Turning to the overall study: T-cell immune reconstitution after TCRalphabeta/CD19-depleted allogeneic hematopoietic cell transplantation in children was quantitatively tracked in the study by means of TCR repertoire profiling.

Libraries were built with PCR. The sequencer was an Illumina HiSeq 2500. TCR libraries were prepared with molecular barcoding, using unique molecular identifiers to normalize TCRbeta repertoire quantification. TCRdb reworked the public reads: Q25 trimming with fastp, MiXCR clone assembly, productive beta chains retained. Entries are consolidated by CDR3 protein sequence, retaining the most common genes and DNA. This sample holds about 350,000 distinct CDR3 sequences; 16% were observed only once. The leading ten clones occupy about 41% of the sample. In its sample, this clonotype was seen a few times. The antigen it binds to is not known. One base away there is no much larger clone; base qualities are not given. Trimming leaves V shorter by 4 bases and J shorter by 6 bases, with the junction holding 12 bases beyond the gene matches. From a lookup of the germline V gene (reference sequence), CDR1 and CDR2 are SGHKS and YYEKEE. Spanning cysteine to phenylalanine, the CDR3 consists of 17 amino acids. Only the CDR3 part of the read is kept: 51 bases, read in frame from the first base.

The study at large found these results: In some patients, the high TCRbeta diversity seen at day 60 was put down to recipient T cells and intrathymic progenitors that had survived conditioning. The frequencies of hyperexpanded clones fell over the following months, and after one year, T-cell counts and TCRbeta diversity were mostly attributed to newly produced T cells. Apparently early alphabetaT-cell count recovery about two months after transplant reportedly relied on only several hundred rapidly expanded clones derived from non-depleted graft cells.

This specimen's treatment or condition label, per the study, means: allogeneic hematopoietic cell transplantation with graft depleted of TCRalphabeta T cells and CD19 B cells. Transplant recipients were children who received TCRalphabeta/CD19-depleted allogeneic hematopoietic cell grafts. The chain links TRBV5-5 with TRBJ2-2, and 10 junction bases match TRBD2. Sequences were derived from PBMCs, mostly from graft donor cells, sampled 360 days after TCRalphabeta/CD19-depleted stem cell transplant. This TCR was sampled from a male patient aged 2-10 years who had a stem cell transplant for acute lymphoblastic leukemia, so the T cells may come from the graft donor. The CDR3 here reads CASSGRSPSGRAGELFF. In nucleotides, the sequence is TGTGCCAGCAGCGGTAGAAGTCCTAGCGGGAGAGCCGGGGAGCTGTTTTTT.